These 21 T cell receptor beta chains were all obtained from the same sample, sequenced in a study of blood T cell repertoires in COVID-19 (dated by TCRdb to the early 2020s). Libraries were constructed by the immunoSEQ multiplex PCR assay. In TCRdb, the immuneACCESS table is reduced to in-frame sequences with V and J assigned. These tables do not hold every clone; where another copy was compared, an unresolved V gene accounts for under half, and the others remain unexplained. Across this sample there are a few hundred thousand clones, with 70% to 90% seen only once. Around 3% of the sample belongs to the ten largest clones. Sequenced: peripheral blood. These receptors were obtained from a woman in her twenties or thirties with COVID-19, enrolled during active disease.

This rearrangement joins TRBV19 to TRBJ1-1; perhaps TRBD1 as D (6 bases). V was cut by 4 bases and J by 4 bases, with 10 bases left in between. In germline, CDR1 is LNHDA, CDR2 SQIVND (reference sequence). CDR3 length: 13 amino acids. The CDR3 region is CASSTQGSTEAFF. The CDR3 region has the DNA TGTGCCAGTAGTACCCAGGGGTCCACTGAAGCTTTCTTT.

V gene TRBV25-1 combines with J gene TRBJ2-2; 9 positions agree with TRBD1. The J segment lost 3 bases and the V segment lost 6 bases, leaving 11 bases of the junction unmatched. The CDR3 loop spans 17 amino acids. CDR1 is MGHDK, CDR2 SYGVNS, per germline. CDR3 coding DNA: TGTGCCAGCAGAGGGAATCACGGACAGGGGTACACCGGGGAGCTGTTTTTT. Residues: CASRGNHGQGYTGELFF.

The V gene is TRBV5-6, the J gene TRBJ2-4; TRBD2 might be the D (5 bases). The CDR3 contains 15 residues. The V gene's germline CDR1 is SGHDT and CDR2 YYEEEE. Between the trimmed V and J ends, which lost 0 bases and 5 bases, there was a span of 12 bases. CDR3 sequence (DNA): TGTGCCAGCAGCTTGGGTCCCTCCGGGGAAAACATTCAGTACTTC. This gives the protein CASSLGPSGENIQYF.

The DNA for the CDR3 is TGTGCCAGCAGCTTCTCCGGGGATAGCAATCAGCCCCAGCATTTT. It translates to CASSFSGDSNQPQHF. This sequence joins TRBV7-2 and TRBJ1-5; D gene ambiguous. Germline-derived CDR1 and CDR2 are SGHTA and FQGNSA. This CDR3 spans 15 amino acids. Trimming removed 3 bases from V and 0 bases from J, with 9 bases in between.

The DNA for the CDR3 is TGTGCCAGCTCACCAGCGGACAGGGGGCCCTACGAGCAGTACTTC. It encodes CASSPADRGPYEQYF. The chain employs TRBV18 and TRBJ2-7; 11 bases are shared with TRBD1. The CDR3 totals 15 residues. The V and J ends lost 2 bases and 2 bases, in that order; junction bases with no gene match: 2. Germline V gene data show CDR1 as KGHSH and CDR2 as LQKENI.

The chain employs TRBV7-9 and TRBJ2-2; D gene ambiguous. V was pared by 4 bases and J by 6 bases, with 9 bases between. The length of the CDR3 is 13 residues. Per the germline V gene, CDR1 is SEHNR and CDR2 is FQNEAQ (reference sequence). The CDR3 region is CASSSLASGELFF. The DNA for the CDR3 is TGTGCCAGCAGCTCCTTAGCATCCGGGGAGCTGTTTTTT.

The chain uses TRBV7-2 and TRBJ1-6; D is possibly TRBD1 (5 bases). Germline CDR1 reads SGHTA; CDR2 reads FQGNSA. The V end was cut by 1 base, the J end by 9 bases, with 13 bases between. CDR3 length: 15 amino acids. The CDR3 region has the DNA TGTGCCAGCAGCTTAGAGGGGCAGGCCCTTTCACCCCTCCACTTT. This sequence encodes CASSLEGQALSPLHF. Based on the CDR3 plus reference TRBV7-2 and TRBJ1-6, the full variable domain is GAGVSQSPSNKVTEKGKDVELRCDPISGHTALYWYRQSLGQGLEFLIYFQGNSAPDKSGLPSDRFSAERTGGSVSTLTIQRTQQEDSAVYLCASSLEGQALSPLHFGNGTRLTVT.

The chain recombines TRBV18 with TRBJ2-5; a possible D gene is TRBD1 (5 bases). The length of the CDR3 is 16 residues. The V and J ends lost 3 bases and 2 bases respectively, with 16 bases between them. CDR1 and CDR2 from the germline V gene are KGHSH and LQKENI. CDR3 sequence (DNA): TGTGCCAGCTCACCGAACGAGAACCAGGGACAAGAGACCCAGTACTTC. Residues: CASSPNENQGQETQYF. Supplemented by reference TRBV18 and TRBJ2-5, the full variable domain reads NAGVMQNPRHLVRRRGQEARLRCSPMKGHSHVYWYRQLPEEGLKFMVYLQKENIIDESGMPKERFSAEFPKEGPSILRIQQVVRGDSAAYFCASSPNENQGQETQYFGPGTRLLVL.

The chain employs TRBV27 and TRBJ1-2, with 8 bases lining up with TRBD1. With 4 bases clipped from V and 5 bases from J, the junction kept 3 bases outside the gene matches. Germline V gives CDR1 MNHEY, CDR2 SMNVEV (reference sequence). The CDR3 spans 13 residues. CDR3 coding DNA: TGTGCCAGCAGTTGGACAGGGAAATATGGCTACACCTTC. Residues: CASSWTGKYGYTF.

The genes are TRBV19 and TRBJ2-2; perhaps TRBD1 as D (6 bases). Trimming shortened V by 4 bases and J by 7 bases, and 10 bases separated the two germline ends. The germline CDR1 and CDR2 sequences are LNHDA and SQIVND (reference sequence). The CDR3 totals 13 residues. Written as DNA, the CDR3 is TGTGCCAGTAGTAACAGGGTCCTCGGGGAGCTGTTTTTT. Protein sequence: CASSNRVLGELFF. Combining the CDR3 with reference TRBV19 and TRBJ2-2 gives the whole variable domain DGGITQSPKYLFRKEGQNVTLSCEQNLNHDAMYWYRQDPGQGLRLIYYSQIVNDFQKGDIAEGYSVSREKKESFPLTVTSAQKNPTAFYLCASSNRVLGELFFGEGSRLTVL.

This chain uses TRBV12-3 or TRBV12-4 with TRBJ1-1; a weak D match, TRBD1 (6 bases). V lost 2 bases, J lost 7 bases, and 11 bases lay in between. The CDR3 runs to 13 residues. The CDR3 region has the DNA TGTGCCAGCAGTTTATGGGGGCTAGGTGAAGCTTTCTTT. Amino acids: CASSLWGLGEAFF.

V usage is TRBV23-1 and J usage is TRBJ2-1, with unresolved D. TRBV23-1 has ORF status, its function being uncertain. V shed 7 bases and J shed 6 bases, with 22 bases lying between them. The CDR3 spans 16 residues. The CDR3 nucleotides are TGCGCCAGCACCTCAGCGCCTAAAAAGGATTTCAATGAGCAGTTCTTC. This translates into CASTSAPKKDFNEQFF.

This chain joins TRBV7-9 and TRBJ2-5, with 7 bases matching TRBD1. Unmatched junction bases numbered 10, after V lost 10 bases and J lost 5 bases. The length of the CDR3 is 13 residues. Germline CDR1 is SEHNR and CDR2 is FQNEAQ (reference sequence). The CDR3 reads CAIPTGTVETQYF. DNA of the CDR3: TGTGCCATCCCAACCGGGACAGTCGAGACCCAGTACTTC.

CDR3 amino acids: CATGRDRAASYNEQFF. CDR3 DNA sequence: TGTGCCACCGGAAGAGACAGGGCCGCTTCCTACAATGAGCAGTTCTTC. The chain is built from TRBV19 and TRBJ2-1; the match to TRBD1 covers 7 bases. From germline, CDR1 is LNHDA and CDR2 SQIVND (reference sequence). The length of the CDR3 is 16 residues. With V trimmed by 10 bases and J by 1 base, 13 bases remained unmatched.

This clone turned up a few times. The chain has TRBV19 and TRBJ1-3; TRBD1 matches 7 bases. J lost 2 bases, V lost 5 bases, and 6 bases had no gene match. The CDR3 has 15 amino acids. Germline assignment: CDR1 LNHDA and CDR2 SQIVND (reference sequence). CDR3 DNA sequence: TGTGCCAGTAGTGGGGGACAGCTTACTGGAAACACCATATATTTT. Protein: CASSGGQLTGNTIYF.

The chain uses TRBV6-5 and TRBJ2-7; TRBD1 agrees at 8 bases. There are 15 residues in the CDR3. V trimming: 6 bases; J trimming: 3 bases; junction bases outside the gene matches: 10. The germline V gene has CDR1 MNHEY and CDR2 SVGAGI. The CDR3 spells CASRQVGQGGYEQYF. CDR3 DNA sequence: TGTGCCAGCAGGCAAGTTGGACAGGGAGGCTACGAGCAGTACTTC.

This chain links TRBV14 with TRBJ2-1, with D maybe TRBD2 (5 bases). Germline CDR1 SGHDN, CDR2 FVKESK. Trimming stripped 0 bases from V and 7 bases from J, with 16 bases between. The CDR3 runs 16 residues. The CDR3 DNA sequence: TGTGCCAGCAGCCAAGACGGTTACGAAGGAGGAAATGAGCAGTTCTTC. Protein sequence: CASSQDGYEGGNEQFF.

The chain is built from TRBV13 and TRBJ2-5, with 13 bases aligning to TRBD2. V shed 2 bases and J 1 base; nucleotides not matched to a gene: 16. CDR1 is PRHDT and CDR2 is FYEKMQ in the germline V gene (reference sequence). The CDR3 is 21 residues long. CDR3 DNA sequence: TGTGCCAGCAGCTTAATGGGGTGGGGACTAGCGGGGCGAAACCTCCAAGAGACCCAGTACTTC. Residues: CASSLMGWGLAGRNLQETQYF. The complete variable domain, with remaining parts taken from reference TRBV13 and TRBJ2-5, reads AAGVIQSPRHLIKEKRETATLKCYPIPRHDTVYWYQQGPGQDPQFLISFYEKMQSDKGSIPDRFSAQQFSDYHSELNMSSLELGDSALYFCASSLMGWGLAGRNLQETQYFGPGTRLLVL.

The chain carries TRBV4-1 and TRBJ1-4; tentative D call: TRBD1 (5 bases). The CDR3 is 15 residues long. Between the trimmed V and J ends, which lost 0 bases and 8 bases, there was a span of 13 bases. In germline, CDR1 is MGHRA, CDR2 YSYEKL. CDR3 residues: CASSQDWGRYEKLFF. The DNA for the CDR3 is TGCGCCAGCAGCCAAGATTGGGGGAGGTACGAAAAACTGTTTTTT.

The rearrangement uses TRBV6-5 and TRBJ1-5; D remains unclear. This CDR3 has 15 residues. Trimming took 0 bases from V and 0 from J, leaving 6 bases between them. Germline V gives CDR1 MNHEY, CDR2 SVGAGI. The CDR3 here is CASSYSLYSNQPQHF. For the CDR3, the DNA is TGTGCCAGCAGTTACTCTCTGTATAGCAATCAGCCCCAGCATTTT.

This clone has a handful of counts. The gene calls are TRBV4-3 and TRBJ2-1, with 7 positions matching TRBD2. The CDR3 is made up of 17 amino acids. Looked up from germline, CDR1 is LGHNA and CDR2 is YSLEER. The V segment lost 0 bases and the J segment 5 bases; nucleotides outside the gene matches: 10. CDR3 protein: CASSQEIGSSGNNEQFF. In DNA, the CDR3 is TGCGCCAGCAGCCAAGAGATAGGGTCTAGCGGCAACAATGAGCAGTTCTTC.